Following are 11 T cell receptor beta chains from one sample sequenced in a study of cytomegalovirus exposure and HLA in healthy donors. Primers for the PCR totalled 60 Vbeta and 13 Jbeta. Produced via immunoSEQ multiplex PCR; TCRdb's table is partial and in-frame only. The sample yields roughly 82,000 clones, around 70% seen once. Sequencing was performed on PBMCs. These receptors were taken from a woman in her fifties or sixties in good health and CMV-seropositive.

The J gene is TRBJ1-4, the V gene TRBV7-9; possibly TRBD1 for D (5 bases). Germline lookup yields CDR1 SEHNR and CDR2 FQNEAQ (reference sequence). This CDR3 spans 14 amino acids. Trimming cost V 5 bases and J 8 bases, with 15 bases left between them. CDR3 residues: CASSPQGGGEKLFF. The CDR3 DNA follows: TGTGCCAGCAGCCCCCAGGGAGGAGGGGAAAAACTGTTTTTT.

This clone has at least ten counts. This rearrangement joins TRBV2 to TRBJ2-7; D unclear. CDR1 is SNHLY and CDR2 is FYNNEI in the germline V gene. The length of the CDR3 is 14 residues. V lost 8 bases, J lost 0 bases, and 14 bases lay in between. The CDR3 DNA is TGTGCCAGCCACTTCCTGGTGAGCTCCTACGAGCAGTACTTC. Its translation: CASHFLVSSYEQYF.

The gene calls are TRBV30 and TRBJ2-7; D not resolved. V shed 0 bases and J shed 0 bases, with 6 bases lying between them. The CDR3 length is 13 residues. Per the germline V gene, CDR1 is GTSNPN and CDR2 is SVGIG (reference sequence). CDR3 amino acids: CAWSVRSSYEQYF. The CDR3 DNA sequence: TGTGCCTGGAGTGTCCGGAGCTCCTACGAGCAGTACTTC.

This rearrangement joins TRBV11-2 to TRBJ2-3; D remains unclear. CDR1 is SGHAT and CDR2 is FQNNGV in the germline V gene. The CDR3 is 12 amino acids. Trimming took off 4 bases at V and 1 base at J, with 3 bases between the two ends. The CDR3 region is CASSSGTDTQYF. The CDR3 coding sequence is TGTGCCAGCAGCTCAGGCACAGATACGCAGTATTTT.

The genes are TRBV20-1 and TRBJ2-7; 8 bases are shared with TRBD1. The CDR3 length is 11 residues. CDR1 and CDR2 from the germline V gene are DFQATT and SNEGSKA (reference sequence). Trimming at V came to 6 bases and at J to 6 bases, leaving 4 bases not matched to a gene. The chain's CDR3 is CSAEQGVEQYF. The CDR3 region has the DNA TGCAGTGCCGAACAGGGGGTCGAGCAGTACTTC.

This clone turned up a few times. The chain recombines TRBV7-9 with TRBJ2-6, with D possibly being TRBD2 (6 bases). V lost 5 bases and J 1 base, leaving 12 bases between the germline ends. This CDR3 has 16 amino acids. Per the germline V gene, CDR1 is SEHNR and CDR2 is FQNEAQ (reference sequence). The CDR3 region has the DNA TGTGCCAGCAGCCGGGGGTCAGGGTCTGGGGCCAACGTCCTGACTTTC. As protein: CASSRGSGSGANVLTF.

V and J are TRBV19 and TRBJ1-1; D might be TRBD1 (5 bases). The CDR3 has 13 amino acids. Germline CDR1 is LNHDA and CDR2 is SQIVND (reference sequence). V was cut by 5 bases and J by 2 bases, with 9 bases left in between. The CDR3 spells CASSGGVNTEAFF. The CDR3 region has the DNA TGTGCCAGTAGTGGGGGGGTTAACACTGAAGCTTTCTTT.

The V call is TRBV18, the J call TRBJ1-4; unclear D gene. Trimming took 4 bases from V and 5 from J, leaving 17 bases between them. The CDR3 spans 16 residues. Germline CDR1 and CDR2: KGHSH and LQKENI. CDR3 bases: TGTGCCAGCTCACGAACCGGTCGGGATATAAATGAAAAACTGTTTTTT. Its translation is CASSRTGRDINEKLFF.

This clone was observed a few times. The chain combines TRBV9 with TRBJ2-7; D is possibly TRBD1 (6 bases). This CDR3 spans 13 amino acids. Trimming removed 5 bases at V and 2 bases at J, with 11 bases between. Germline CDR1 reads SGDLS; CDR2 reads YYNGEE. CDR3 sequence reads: CASSRDTTYEQYF. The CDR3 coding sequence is TGTGCCAGCAGTAGGGACACCACCTACGAGCAGTACTTC. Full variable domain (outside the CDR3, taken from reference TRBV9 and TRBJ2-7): DSGVTQTPKHLITATGQRVTLRCSPRSGDLSVYWYQQSLDQGLQFLIQYYNGEERAKGNILERFSAQQFPDLHSELNLSSLELGDSALYFCASSRDTTYEQYFGPGTRLTVT.

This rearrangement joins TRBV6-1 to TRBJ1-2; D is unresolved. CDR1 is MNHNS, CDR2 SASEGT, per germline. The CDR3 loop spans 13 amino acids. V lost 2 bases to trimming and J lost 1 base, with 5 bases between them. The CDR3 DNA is TGTGCCAGCAGTGAACGGGGTAACTATGGCTACACCTTC. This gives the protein CASSERGNYGYTF.

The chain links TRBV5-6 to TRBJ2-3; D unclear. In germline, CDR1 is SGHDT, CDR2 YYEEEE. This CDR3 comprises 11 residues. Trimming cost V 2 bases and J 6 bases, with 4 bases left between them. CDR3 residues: CASSLSDTQYF. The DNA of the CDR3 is TGTGCCAGCAGCTTATCGGATACGCAGTATTTT.